A single sample gave rise to the 8 T cell receptor beta chains below, sequenced in a study of shared clonotypes between healthy human individuals. TCRdb keeps only in-frame clones here, not all; method: immunoSEQ multiplex PCR. Of roughly 2.1 million clones in the sample, more than 85% were seen once. The naive CD8 fraction comprised CD45RO-negative cells positively selected for CCR7 and excluded terminally differentiated effector memory CD45RA+ cells. Source material: naive CD8+ T cells from PBMCs. These receptors were obtained from a man younger than 30 in good health. Some clones in this sample may be carry-over from other donors' samples.

Remarks on this clone: This same CDR3 is encoded by further DNA sequences in the sample. The chain is built from TRBV29-1 and TRBJ1-1; tentatively, D is TRBD1 (5 bases). The CDR3 spans 10 residues. Germline V gene lookup returns CDR1 SQVTM and CDR2 ANQGSEA. Between the trimmed V and J ends, which lost 3 bases and 10 bases, there was a span of 9 bases. CDR3 in amino acids: CSVEGVGAFF. The CDR3 region has the DNA TGCAGCGTTGAGGGGGTAGGAGCTTTCTTT. Filled out from reference TRBV29-1 and TRBJ1-1, the complete variable domain reads SAVISQKPSRDICQRGTSLTIQCQVDSQVTMMFWYRQQPGQSLTLIATANQGSEATYESGFVIDKFPISRPNLTFSTLTVSNMSPEDSSIYLCSVEGVGAFFGQGTRLTVV.

The chain is built from TRBV6-5 and TRBJ2-4; 8 positions match TRBD2. With V trimmed by 4 bases and J by 9 bases, 5 bases remained unmatched. The CDR3 spans 13 residues. CDR1 and CDR2 from the germline V gene are MNHEY and SVGAGI. The CDR3 loop reads CASSWAGGAIQYF. CDR3 DNA: TGTGCCAGCAGTTGGGCGGGGGGAGCCATTCAGTACTTC.

This clone was seen just once. The same CDR3 also results from other DNA sequences found in this sample. J is TRBJ2-2 and V is TRBV29-1, with D tentatively TRBD2 (6 bases). The CDR3 is 13 amino acids. V was shortened by 4 bases and J by 3 bases, with 9 bases between the two germline ends. The V gene's germline CDR1 is SQVTM and CDR2 ANQGSEA. The CDR3 sequence: CSVVGGDTGELFF. In DNA, the CDR3 is TGCAGCGTTGTGGGGGGAGACACCGGGGAGCTGTTTTTT.

CDR3 in DNA: TGTGCCAGCAGCTTAGAGGGACCTAGCACAGATACGCAGTATTTT. Encoded protein: CASSLEGPSTDTQYF. The chain employs TRBV7-6 and TRBJ2-3; D tentatively fits TRBD1 or TRBD2 (5 bases each). Germline CDR1 SGHVS, CDR2 FNYEAQ. The ends were cut back, 1 base at V and 0 bases at J, with 8 bases in the middle. The CDR3 extends over 15 amino acids.

CDR3 sequence: CAWSGGHSSYEQYF. CDR3 coding DNA: TGTGCCTGGAGTGGGGGACATTCATCCTACGAGCAGTACTTC. This chain links TRBV30 with TRBJ2-7; perhaps TRBD1 as D (6 bases). The CDR3 sequence is 14 residues long. Germline V lookup: CDR1 GTSNPN, CDR2 SVGIG (reference sequence). V dropped 1 base and J dropped 1 base, with 11 bases sitting between them.

The chain is built from TRBV27 and TRBJ1-5; 9 bases align to TRBD1. The V segment lost 5 bases and the J segment 0 bases; nucleotides outside the gene matches: 11. Germline lookup yields CDR1 MNHEY and CDR2 SMNVEV (reference sequence). CDR3 length: 18 residues. The CDR3 region is CASSNIRQGGDSNQPQHF. CDR3 coding DNA: TGTGCCAGCAGTAATATTCGACAGGGGGGGGATAGCAATCAGCCCCAGCATTTT.

The chain combines TRBV28 with TRBJ2-7, with no clear D. The CDR3 is 14 residues long. V lost 2 bases to trimming and J lost 3 bases, with 11 bases between them. In germline, CDR1 is MDHEN, CDR2 SYDVKM. CDR3 residues: CASSLELGVYEQYF. Written as DNA, the CDR3 is TGTGCCAGCAGTTTAGAATTGGGCGTCTACGAGCAGTACTTC.

The CDR3, as DNA: TGTGCCAGCAGCGCTCCGGGACTCCCGGTCTACGAGCAGTACTTC. It codes for CASSAPGLPVYEQYF. This rearrangement joins TRBV11-2 to TRBJ2-7; weak D call: TRBD2 (6 bases). V was cut by 5 bases and J by 3 bases, with 17 bases left in between. This CDR3 has 15 residues. CDR1 is SGHAT, CDR2 FQNNGV, per germline. The full variable domain, completed using reference TRBV11-2 and TRBJ2-7, is EAGVAQSPRYKIIEKRQSVAFWCNPISGHATLYWYQQILGQGPKLLIQFQNNGVVDDSQLPKDRFSAERLKGVDSTLKIQPAKLEDSAVYLCASSAPGLPVYEQYFGPGTRLTVT.